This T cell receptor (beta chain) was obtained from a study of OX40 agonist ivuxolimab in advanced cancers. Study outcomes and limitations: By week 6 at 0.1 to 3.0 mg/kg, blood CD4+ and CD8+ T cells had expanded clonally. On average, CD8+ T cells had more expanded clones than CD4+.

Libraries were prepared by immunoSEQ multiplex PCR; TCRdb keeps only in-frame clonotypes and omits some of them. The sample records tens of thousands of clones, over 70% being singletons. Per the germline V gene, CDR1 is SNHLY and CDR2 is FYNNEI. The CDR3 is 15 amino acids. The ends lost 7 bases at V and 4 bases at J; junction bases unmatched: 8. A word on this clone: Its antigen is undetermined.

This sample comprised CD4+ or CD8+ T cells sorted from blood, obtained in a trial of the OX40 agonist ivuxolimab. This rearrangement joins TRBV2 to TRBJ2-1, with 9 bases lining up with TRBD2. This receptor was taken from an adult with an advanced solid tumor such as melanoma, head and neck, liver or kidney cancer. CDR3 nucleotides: TGTGCCAGCACCCCGAGCGGGGGGTATTACAATGAGCAGTTCTTC. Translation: CASTPSGGYYNEQFF.